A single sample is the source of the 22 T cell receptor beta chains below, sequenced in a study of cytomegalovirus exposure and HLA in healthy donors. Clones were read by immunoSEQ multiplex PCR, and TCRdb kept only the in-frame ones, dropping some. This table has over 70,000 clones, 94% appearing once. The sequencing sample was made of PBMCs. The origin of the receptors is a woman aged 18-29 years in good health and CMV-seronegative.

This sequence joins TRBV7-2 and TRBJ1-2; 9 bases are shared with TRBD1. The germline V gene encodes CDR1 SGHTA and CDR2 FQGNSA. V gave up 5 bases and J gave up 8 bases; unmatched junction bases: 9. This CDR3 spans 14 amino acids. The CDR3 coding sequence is TGTGCCAGCAGCATAATACAGGGGGCGCGAGGCTACACCTTC. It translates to CASSIIQGARGYTF.

The CDR3 coding sequence is TGTGCCAGCAGTCCCGCAGGGTCGAGTCAGCCCCAGCATTTT. It yields the protein CASSPAGSSQPQHF. The rearrangement links TRBV28 to TRBJ1-5, with D perhaps matching TRBD1 (5 bases). Trimming removed 5 bases from V and 6 bases from J, with 14 bases in between. Germline-derived CDR1 and CDR2 are MDHEN and SYDVKM. The CDR3 consists of 14 residues.

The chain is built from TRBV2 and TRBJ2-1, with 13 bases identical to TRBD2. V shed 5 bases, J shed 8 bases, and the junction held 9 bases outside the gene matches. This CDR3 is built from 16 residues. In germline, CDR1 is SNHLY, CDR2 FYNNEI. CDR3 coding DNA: TGTGCCAGCAGTCGAATCACTAGCGGGGGGGCGGATGAGCAGTTCTTC. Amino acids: CASSRITSGGADEQFF. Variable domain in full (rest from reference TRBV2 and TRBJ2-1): EPEVTQTPSHQVTQMGQEVILRCVPISNHLYFYWYRQILGQKVEFLVSFYNNEISEKSEIFDDQFSVERPDGSNFTLKIRSTKLEDSAMYFCASSRITSGGADEQFFGPGTRLTVL.

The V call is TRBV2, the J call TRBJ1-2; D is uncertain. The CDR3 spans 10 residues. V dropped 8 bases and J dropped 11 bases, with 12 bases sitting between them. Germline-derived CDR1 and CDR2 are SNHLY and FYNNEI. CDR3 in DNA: TGTGCCAGCTCCAACACGCTTTACACCTTC. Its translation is CASSNTLYTF. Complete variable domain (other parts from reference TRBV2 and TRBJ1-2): EPEVTQTPSHQVTQMGQEVILRCVPISNHLYFYWYRQILGQKVEFLVSFYNNEISEKSEIFDDQFSVERPDGSNFTLKIRSTKLEDSAMYFCASSNTLYTFGSGTRLTVV.

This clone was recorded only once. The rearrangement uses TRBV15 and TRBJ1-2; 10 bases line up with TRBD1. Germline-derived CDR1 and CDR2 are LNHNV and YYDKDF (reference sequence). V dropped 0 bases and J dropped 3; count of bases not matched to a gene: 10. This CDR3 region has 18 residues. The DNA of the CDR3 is TGTGCCACCAGCAGAGATTGGAACCGGGACAGGGGCGACTATGGCTACACCTTC. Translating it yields CATSRDWNRDRGDYGYTF.

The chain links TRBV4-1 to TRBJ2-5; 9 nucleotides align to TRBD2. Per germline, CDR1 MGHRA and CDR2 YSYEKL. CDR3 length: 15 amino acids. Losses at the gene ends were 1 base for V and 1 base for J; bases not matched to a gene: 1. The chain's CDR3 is CASSQVSGGQETQYF. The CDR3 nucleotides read TGCGCCAGCAGCCAAGTTAGCGGGGGCCAAGAGACCCAGTACTTC.

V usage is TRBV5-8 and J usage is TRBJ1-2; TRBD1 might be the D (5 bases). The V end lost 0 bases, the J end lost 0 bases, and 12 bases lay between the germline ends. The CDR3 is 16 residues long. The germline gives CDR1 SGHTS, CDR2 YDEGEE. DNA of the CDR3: TGTGCCAGCAGCTTGGCCATTTTAGGGGCTAACTATGGCTACACCTTC. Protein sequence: CASSLAILGANYGYTF.

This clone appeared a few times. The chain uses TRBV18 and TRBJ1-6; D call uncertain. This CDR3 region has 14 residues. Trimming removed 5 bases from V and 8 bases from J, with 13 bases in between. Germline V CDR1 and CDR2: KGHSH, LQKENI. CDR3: CASSSSVLDSPLHF. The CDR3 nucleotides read TGTGCCAGCTCATCCAGTGTTCTCGATTCACCCCTCCACTTT. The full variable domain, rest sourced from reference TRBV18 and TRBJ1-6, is NAGVMQNPRHLVRRRGQEARLRCSPMKGHSHVYWYRQLPEEGLKFMVYLQKENIIDESGMPKERFSAEFPKEGPSILRIQQVVRGDSAAYFCASSSSVLDSPLHFGNGTRLTVT.

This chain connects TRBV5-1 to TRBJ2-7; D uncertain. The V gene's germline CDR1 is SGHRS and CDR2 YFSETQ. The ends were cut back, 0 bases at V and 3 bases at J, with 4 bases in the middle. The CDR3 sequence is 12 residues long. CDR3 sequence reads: CASSLGDYEQYF. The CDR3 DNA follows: TGCGCCAGCAGCTTGGGCGACTACGAGCAGTACTTC.

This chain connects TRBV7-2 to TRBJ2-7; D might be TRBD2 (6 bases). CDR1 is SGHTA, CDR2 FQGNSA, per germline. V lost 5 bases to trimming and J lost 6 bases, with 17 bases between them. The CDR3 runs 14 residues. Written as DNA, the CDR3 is TGTGCCAGCAGCCCCCCCGGGGGTGTCCTCGAGCAGTACTTC. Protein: CASSPPGGVLEQYF.

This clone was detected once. DNA for the CDR3: TGTGCCAGCAGGGTAAACAGGGGAACAGATACGCAGTATTTT. Translated: CASRVNRGTDTQYF. The rearrangement uses TRBV6-6 and TRBJ2-3; 7 bases align to TRBD1. Per the germline V gene, CDR1 is MNHNY and CDR2 is SVGAGI (reference sequence). V lost 6 bases and J lost 3; bases outside the gene matches: 6. The CDR3 length is 14 residues.

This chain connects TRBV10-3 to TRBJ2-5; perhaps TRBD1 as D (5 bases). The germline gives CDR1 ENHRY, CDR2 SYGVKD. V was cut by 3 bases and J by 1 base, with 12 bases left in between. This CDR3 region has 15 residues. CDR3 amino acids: CAISDLIDSQETQYF. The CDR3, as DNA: TGTGCCATCAGTGACCTTATAGACAGCCAAGAGACCCAGTACTTC.

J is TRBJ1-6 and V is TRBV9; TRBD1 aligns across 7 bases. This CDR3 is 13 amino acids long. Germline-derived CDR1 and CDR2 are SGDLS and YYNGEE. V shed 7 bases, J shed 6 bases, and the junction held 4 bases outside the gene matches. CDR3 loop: CASGDRVNSPLHF. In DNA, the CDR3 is TGTGCCAGCGGGGACAGAGTTAATTCACCCCTCCACTTT. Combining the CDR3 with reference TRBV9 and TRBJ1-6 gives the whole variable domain DSGVTQTPKHLITATGQRVTLRCSPRSGDLSVYWYQQSLDQGLQFLIQYYNGEERAKGNILERFSAQQFPDLHSELNLSSLELGDSALYFCASGDRVNSPLHFGNGTRLTVT.

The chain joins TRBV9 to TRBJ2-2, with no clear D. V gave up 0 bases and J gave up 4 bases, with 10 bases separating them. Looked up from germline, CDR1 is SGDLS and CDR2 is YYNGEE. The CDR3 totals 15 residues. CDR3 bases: TGTGCCAGCAGCGTAGCCCCGATGAGCACCGGGGAGCTGTTTTTT. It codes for CASSVAPMSTGELFF.

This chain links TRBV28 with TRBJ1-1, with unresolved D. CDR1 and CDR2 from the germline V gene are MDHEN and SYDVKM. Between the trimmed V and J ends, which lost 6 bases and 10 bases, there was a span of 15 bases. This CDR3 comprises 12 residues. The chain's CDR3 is CASRKPTSPAFF. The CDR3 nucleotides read TGTGCCAGCAGGAAACCCACGAGTCCAGCTTTCTTT.

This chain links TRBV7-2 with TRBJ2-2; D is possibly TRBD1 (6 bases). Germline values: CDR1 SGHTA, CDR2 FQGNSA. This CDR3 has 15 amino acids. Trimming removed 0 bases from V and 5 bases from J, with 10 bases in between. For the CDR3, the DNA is TGTGCCAGCAGCTTAGCGGGACAACCGACCGGGGAGCTGTTTTTT. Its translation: CASSLAGQPTGELFF.

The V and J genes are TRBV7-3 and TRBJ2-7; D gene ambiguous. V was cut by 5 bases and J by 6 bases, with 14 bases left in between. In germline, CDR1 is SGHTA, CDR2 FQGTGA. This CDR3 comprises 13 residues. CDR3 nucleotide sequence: TGTGCCAGCAGCCTAGAGAGGTATCGCGAGCAGTACTTC. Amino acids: CASSLERYREQYF.

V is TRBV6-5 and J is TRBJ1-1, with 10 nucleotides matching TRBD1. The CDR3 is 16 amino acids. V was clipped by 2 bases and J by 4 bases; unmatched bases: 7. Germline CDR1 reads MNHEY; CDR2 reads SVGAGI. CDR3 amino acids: CASSYQTGGRGTEAFF. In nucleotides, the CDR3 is TGTGCCAGCAGTTACCAGACAGGGGGCCGGGGCACTGAAGCTTTCTTT.

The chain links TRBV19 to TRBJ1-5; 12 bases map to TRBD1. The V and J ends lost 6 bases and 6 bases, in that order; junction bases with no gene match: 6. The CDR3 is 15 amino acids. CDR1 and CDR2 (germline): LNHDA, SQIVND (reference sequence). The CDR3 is CASSPGTGGGQPQHF. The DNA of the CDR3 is TGTGCCAGTAGCCCTGGGACAGGGGGCGGTCAGCCCCAGCATTTT.

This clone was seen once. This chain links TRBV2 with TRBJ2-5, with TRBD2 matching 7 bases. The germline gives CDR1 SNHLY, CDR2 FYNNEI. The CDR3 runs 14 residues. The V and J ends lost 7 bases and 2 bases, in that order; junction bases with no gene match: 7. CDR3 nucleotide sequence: TGTGCCAGCACCCCTTCTAGCGGACAAGAGACCCAGTACTTC. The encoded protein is CASTPSSGQETQYF.

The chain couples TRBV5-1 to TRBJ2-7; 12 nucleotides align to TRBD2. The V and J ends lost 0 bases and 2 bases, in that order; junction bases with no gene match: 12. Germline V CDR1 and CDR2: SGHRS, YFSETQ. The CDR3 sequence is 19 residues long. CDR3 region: CASSLDILAGGLPPYEQYF. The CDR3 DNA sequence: TGCGCCAGCAGCTTGGATATACTAGCGGGGGGTCTACCTCCCTACGAGCAGTACTTC.

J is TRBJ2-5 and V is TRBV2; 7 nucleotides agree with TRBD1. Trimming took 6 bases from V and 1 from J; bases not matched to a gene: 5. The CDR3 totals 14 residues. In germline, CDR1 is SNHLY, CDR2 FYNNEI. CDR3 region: CASRLQGIQETQYF. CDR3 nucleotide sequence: TGTGCCAGCAGGCTACAGGGGATCCAAGAGACCCAGTACTTC.